This TCR beta chain was found in a study of T cells in Graves' hyperthyroidism and ophthalmopathy. CDR1 and CDR2 (germline): MNHNS, SASEGT. This CDR3 region has 18 residues. The J segment lost 4 bases and the V segment lost 7 bases, leaving 19 bases of the junction unmatched. The TCR beta CDR3 regions underwent amplification using RNA transcripts as the source. First-round RT-PCR of the TCR CDR3 relied on the HTBI primer set. One entry per CDR3 protein, called by TCRdb with MiXCR from the multiplex PCR reads. The sample consists of a few hundred thousand distinct CDR3 sequences, roughly an eighth of them appearing once. This clonotype came up a few times.

This chain joins TRBV6-1 and TRBJ2-1; 7 bases align to TRBD1. This receptor was obtained from a woman between 18 and 29 years old with Graves' hyperthyroidism. The sample consisted of blood. The CDR3 is CASNPYLRTGVGYNEQFF. The CDR3 region has the DNA TGTGCCAGCAACCCGTACCTAAGGACAGGAGTGGGGTACAATGAGCAGTTCTTC.